This T cell receptor (beta chain) was retrieved from a study of regulatory T cells in long-lasting Graves disease listed by TCRdb under 2021. Context from the whole study: Persistent Graves' disease meant more than 5 years of antithyroid drug treatment with TSH receptor autoantibodies that stayed positive. Patients with persistent Graves' disease were compared with patients with newly diagnosed Graves' disease using TCR sequencing and RNA sequencing of peripheral blood. The study took place in China and was registered as a clinical trial. A total of about 33 samples were covered by TCR sequencing, comprising some 13 persistent and approximately 20 newly diagnosed Graves' disease patients. Antithyroid drugs had been taken for roughly 10 years on average by persistent Graves' disease patients in the clinical cohort.

This clonotype was counted many times. The clone's antigen remains unknown. One base away there is no much larger clone; base qualities are not given. Points the paper makes about the study in general: TRBV28, TRBJ1-2 and TRBJ2-5 were preferentially used in persistent disease, while TRBV20-1 and TRBJ2-1 were favored in newly diagnosed disease. A larger number of public clonotypes was shared among persistent patients (around 2,500) than among newly diagnosed patients (around 890). Persistent Graves' disease patients showed lower TCR Shannon entropy and fewer highly expanded clones than newly diagnosed patients, suggesting clonal expansion. The authors acknowledged the small sample size as a limitation that may reduce accuracy. Peripheral blood alone was examined, since thyroid tissue, which constituted the primary lesion, could not be accessed. Sequencing and analysis were restricted to the TCR beta chain.

This sample's time point label indicates: persistent/refractory GD, antithyroid drugs over 5 years with positive TRAb. RNA was extracted from PBMCs in TRIzol for both TCR sequencing and RNA sequencing. Graves' disease was diagnosed according to American Thyroid Association guidelines. Patients were recruited from an endocrinology department in Xi'an, China. Each patient gave around 9 milliliters of peripheral blood, collected in an EDTA anticoagulant tube. Ficoll Paque Plus density gradient separation was used to isolate PBMCs, and no further T cell sorting was done. An Agilent 2100 Bioanalyzer and agarose gel were used to check RNA quality, and a NanoDrop 2000 was used to measure RNA concentration. The library was generated by multiplex PCR. Sequencing used an Illumina HiSeq 4000. TCR beta libraries were built with iRepertoire HTBI primers and Arm-PCR amplification of CDR3 regions. Before sequencing, the PCR products went through gel purification. On the authors' methods: Gene usage analysis of CDR3 amino acid clonotypes relied on the approximately 60 TRBV and around 14 TRBJ segments identified across samples. Filtered high-quality paired reads were merged into contigs using COPE and FqMerger. BLAST was used to align contigs to IMGT TRBV, TRBD and TRBJ reference genes, with CDR3 defined following IMGT. Any clonotype with a frequency above 0.1% was classified as a highly expanded clone. Shannon entropy served as the measure of repertoire diversity, while the Gini coefficient captured V-J evenness. A clonotype found in more than one individual was treated as public. TCRdb trimmed the raw reads at Q25, called clones with MiXCR and kept productive beta chains. Each entry is one CDR3 protein sequence, shown with its most common DNA and genes. TCRdb's processing, not the study's, gives the V and J calls here. The sample table contains 310,000 or so distinct CDR3 sequences; only one count was recorded for more than 20% of them. The ten largest account for just over 55% of the sample.

Germline trimming amounts to 7 bases on V and 3 bases on J, with 17 as the count of junction bases outside the gene matches. From the cysteine up to the phenylalanine, the CDR3 has a length of 18 residues. The entry retains the CDR3 DNA only, 54 bases that are in frame from base 1. CDR1 and CDR2 are read off the germline V gene as MDHEN and SYDVKM. The chain uses TRBV28 and TRBJ2-7; the junction holds 11 bases that match TRBD1. The source is a female donor with Graves disease. This specimen was peripheral blood mononuclear cells (PBMCs), taken when the disease was refractory, from a patient treated with antithyroid drugs. The bases are TGTGCCAGCACCATCTCTCCCCTTTTCGGGACAGGGGGCTACGAGCAGTACTTC. This yields the protein CASTISPLFGTGGYEQYF.